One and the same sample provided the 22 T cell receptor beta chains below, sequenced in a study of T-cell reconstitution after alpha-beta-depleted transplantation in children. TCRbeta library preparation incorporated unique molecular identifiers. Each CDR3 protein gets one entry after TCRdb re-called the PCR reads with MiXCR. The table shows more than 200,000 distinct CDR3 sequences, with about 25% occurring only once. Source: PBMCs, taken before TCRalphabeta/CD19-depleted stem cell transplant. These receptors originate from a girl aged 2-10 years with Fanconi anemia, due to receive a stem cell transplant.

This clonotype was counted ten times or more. The CDR3 DNA is TGCAGTGCTAGAGATAGTGGACAGAGCTACGAGCAGTACTTC. Protein: CSARDSGQSYEQYF. The J gene is TRBJ2-7, the V gene TRBV20-1, with a weak D call TRBD1 (6 bases). Per the germline V gene, CDR1 is DFQATT and CDR2 is SNEGSKA (reference sequence). The CDR3 is 14 residues long. V was shortened by 0 bases and J by 3 bases, with 12 bases between the two germline ends.

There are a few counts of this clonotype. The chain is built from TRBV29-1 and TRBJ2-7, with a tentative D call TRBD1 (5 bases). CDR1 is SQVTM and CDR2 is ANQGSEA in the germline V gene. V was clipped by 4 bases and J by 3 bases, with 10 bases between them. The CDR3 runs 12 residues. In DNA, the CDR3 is TGCAGCGTTGCTGCAGGGCGCTACGAGCAGTACTTC. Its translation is CSVAAGRYEQYF.

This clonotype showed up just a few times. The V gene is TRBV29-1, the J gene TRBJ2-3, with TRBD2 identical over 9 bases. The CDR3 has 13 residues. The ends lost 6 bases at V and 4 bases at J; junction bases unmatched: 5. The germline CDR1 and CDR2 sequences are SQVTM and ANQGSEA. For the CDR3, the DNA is TGCAGCGTGATAGCGGGAGTCGCAGATACGCAGTATTTT. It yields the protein CSVIAGVADTQYF.

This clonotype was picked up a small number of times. The CDR3 reads CSSAKTNTGELFF. In DNA, the CDR3 is TGCAGCTCCGCTAAAACCAACACCGGGGAGCTGTTTTTT. The rearrangement links TRBV29-1 to TRBJ2-2; D gene uncertain. Germline V lookup: CDR1 SQVTM, CDR2 ANQGSEA. V lost 8 bases to trimming and J lost 2 bases, with 12 bases between them. The CDR3 covers 13 residues.

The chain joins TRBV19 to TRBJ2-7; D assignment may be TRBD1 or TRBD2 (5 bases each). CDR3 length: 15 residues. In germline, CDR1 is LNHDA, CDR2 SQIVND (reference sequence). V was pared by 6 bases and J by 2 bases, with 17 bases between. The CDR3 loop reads CASSRRGELTYEQYF. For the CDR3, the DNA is TGTGCCAGTAGCCGACGGGGCGAATTGACCTACGAGCAGTACTTC.

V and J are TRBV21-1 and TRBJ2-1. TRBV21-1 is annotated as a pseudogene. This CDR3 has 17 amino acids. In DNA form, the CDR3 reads TGTGCCAGCAGCAAAGACCTTAATGCACCAGACTACAATGAGCAGTTCTTC. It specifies CASSKDLNAPDYNEQFF.

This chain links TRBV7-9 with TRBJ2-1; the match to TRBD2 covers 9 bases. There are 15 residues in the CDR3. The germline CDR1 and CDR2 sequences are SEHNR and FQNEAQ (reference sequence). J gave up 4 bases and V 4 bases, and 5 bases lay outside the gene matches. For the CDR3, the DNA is TGTGCCAGCAGCTCTAGGCTAGCGGGGTACAATGAGCAGTTCTTC. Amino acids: CASSSRLAGYNEQFF.

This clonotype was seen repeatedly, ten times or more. CDR3 residues: CASSWDGTNTGELFF. Here the CDR3 DNA reads TGCGCCAGCAGCTGGGACGGAACGAACACCGGGGAGCTGTTTTTT. The chain links TRBV5-1 to TRBJ2-2; possibly TRBD1 or TRBD2 for D (5 bases each). The V gene's germline CDR1 is SGHRS and CDR2 YFSETQ. The ends were cut back, 3 bases at V and 0 bases at J, with 9 bases in the middle. The CDR3 runs to 15 residues.

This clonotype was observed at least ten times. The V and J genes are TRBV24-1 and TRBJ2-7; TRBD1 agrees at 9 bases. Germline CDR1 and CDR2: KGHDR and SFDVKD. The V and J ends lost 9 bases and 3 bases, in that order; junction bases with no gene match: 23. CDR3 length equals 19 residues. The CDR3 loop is CATHINRDRVPVWGYEQYF. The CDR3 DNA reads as TGTGCCACCCATATTAACCGGGACAGGGTTCCCGTTTGGGGCTACGAGCAGTACTTC.

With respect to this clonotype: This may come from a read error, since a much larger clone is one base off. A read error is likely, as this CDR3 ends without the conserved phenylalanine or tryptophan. The CDR3 region has the DNA TGTGCCAGCAGTTTAGTATCCTCACCGTCAGCTTTCTGT. Residues: CASSLVSSPSAFC. This chain uses TRBV28 with TRBJ1-1; D not resolved. In germline, CDR1 is MDHEN, CDR2 SYDVKM. With 2 bases removed from V and 10 bases from J, the gap between germline ends came to 14 bases. The length of the CDR3 is 13 residues.

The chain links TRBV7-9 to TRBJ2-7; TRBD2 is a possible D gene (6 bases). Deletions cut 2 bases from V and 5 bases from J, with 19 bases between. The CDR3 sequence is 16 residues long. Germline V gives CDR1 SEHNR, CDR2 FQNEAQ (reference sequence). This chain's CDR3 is CASSLRDGEWGDEQYF. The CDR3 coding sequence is TGTGCCAGCAGCTTACGGGATGGGGAATGGGGGGACGAGCAGTACTTC.

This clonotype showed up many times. The CDR3 bases are TGTGCCAGCAGGAAGTCCCAGACAGGGCCCAATGAGCAGTTCTTC. Protein: CASRKSQTGPNEQFF. The genes are TRBV9 and TRBJ2-1; 7 positions match TRBD1. The CDR3 is made up of 15 amino acids. Germline V gene lookup returns CDR1 SGDLS and CDR2 YYNGEE. The ends lost 5 bases at V and 6 bases at J; junction bases unmatched: 11.

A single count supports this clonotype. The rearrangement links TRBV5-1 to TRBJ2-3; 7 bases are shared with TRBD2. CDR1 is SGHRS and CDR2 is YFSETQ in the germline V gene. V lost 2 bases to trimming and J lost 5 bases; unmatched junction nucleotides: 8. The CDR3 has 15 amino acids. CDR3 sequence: CASSFLAGVRDTQYF. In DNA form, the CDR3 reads TGCGCCAGCAGCTTTCTGGCGGGAGTCCGAGATACGCAGTATTTT.

The CDR3 reads CSAAGRSSGTYNEQFF. CDR3 bases: TGCAGTGCCGCAGGCCGCTCTAGCGGGACCTACAATGAGCAGTTCTTC. The chain couples TRBV20-1 to TRBJ2-1; 9 positions match TRBD2. J lost 2 bases, V lost 6 bases, and 11 bases had no gene match. This CDR3 is 16 amino acids long. The germline gives CDR1 DFQATT, CDR2 SNEGSKA (reference sequence).

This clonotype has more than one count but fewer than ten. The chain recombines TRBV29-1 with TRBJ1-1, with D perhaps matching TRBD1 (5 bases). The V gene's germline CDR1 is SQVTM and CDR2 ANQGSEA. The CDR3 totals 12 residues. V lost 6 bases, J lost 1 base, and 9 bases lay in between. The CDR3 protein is CSVDQGNTEAFF. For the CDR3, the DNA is TGCAGCGTAGATCAGGGGAACACTGAAGCTTTCTTT.

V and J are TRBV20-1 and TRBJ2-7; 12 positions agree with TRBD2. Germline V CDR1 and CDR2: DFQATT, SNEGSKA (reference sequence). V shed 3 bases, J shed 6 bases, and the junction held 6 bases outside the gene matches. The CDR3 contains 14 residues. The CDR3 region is CSASRTSGIPEQYF. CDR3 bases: TGCAGTGCTAGTAGGACTAGCGGGATCCCCGAGCAGTACTTC.

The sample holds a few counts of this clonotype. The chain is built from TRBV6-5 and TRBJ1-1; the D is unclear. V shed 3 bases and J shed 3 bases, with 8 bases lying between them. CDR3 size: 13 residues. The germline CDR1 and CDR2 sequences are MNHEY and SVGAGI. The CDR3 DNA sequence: TGTGCCAGCAGTTATGGGGAGGACACTGAAGCTTTCTTT. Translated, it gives CASSYGEDTEAFF.

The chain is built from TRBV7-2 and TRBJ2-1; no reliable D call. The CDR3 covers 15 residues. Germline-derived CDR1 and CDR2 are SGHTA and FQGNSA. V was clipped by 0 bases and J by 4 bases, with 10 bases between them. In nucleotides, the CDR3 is TGTGCCAGCAGCTTAGCGGGGTCCCTATACAATGAGCAGTTCTTC. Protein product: CASSLAGSLYNEQFF.

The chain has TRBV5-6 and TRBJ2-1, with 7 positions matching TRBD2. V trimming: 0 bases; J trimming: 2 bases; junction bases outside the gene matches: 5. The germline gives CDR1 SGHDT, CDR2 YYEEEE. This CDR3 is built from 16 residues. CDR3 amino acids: CASSLVGGRTYNEQFF. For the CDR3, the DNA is TGTGCCAGCAGCTTGGTTGGCGGGAGAACCTACAATGAGCAGTTCTTC.

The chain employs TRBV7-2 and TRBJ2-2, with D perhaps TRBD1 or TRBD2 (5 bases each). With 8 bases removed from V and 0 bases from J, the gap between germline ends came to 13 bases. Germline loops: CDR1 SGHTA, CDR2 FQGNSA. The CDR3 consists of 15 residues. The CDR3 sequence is CASLTGAANTGELFF. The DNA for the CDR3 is TGTGCCAGCCTGACCGGGGCCGCGAACACCGGGGAGCTGTTTTTT. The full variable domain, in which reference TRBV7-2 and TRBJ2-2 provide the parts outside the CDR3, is GAGVSQSPSNKVTEKGKDVELRCDPISGHTALYWYRQSLGQGLEFLIYFQGNSAPDKSGLPSDRFSAERTGGSVSTLTIQRTQQEDSAVYLCASLTGAANTGELFFGEGSRLTVL.

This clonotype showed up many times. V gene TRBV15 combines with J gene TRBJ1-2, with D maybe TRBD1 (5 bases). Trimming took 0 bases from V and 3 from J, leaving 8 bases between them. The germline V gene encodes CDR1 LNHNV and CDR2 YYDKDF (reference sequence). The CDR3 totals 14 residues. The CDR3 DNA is TGTGCCACCAGCAGAGACAGGGCGGACTATGGCTACACCTTC. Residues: CATSRDRADYGYTF. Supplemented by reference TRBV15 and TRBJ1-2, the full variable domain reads DAMVIQNPRYQVTQFGKPVTLSCSQTLNHNVMYWYQQKSSQAPKLLFHYYDKDFNNEADTPDNFQSRRPNTSFCFLDIRSPGLGDTAMYLCATSRDRADYGYTFGSGTRLTVV.

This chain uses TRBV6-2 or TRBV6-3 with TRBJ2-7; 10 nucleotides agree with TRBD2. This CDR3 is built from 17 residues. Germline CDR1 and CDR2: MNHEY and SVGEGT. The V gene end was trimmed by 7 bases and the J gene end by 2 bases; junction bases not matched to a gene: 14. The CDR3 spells CASTVPIGLAETYEQYF. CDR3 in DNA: TGTGCCAGCACGGTTCCCATCGGACTAGCGGAAACCTACGAGCAGTACTTC.